This T cell receptor beta chain was retrieved from a study of CD8 T cells in Susac syndrome. A quantity of about 0.5 to 1 ug RNA underwent reverse transcription using random hexamers. A multiplex approach, immunoSEQ multiplex PCR, amplified TCR beta CDR3 across 54 Vbeta and 13 Jbeta. TCRdb analysed the immunoSEQ multiplex PCR reads with MiXCR anew, one entry per CDR3 protein. The sample records roughly 190,000 distinct CDR3 sequences, 85% to 95% being singletons. This CDR3 is 12 amino acids long. CDR1 is LNHDA, CDR2 SQIVND, per germline (reference sequence). The V gene lost 5 bases and the J gene lost 3 bases, with 7 bases spanning the gap.

The sequenced sample consisted of CD4+ T cells from PBMCs. This clonotype was sampled from a human donor in good health. The chain has TRBV19 and TRBJ1-1; no definite D call. The CDR3 coding sequence is TGTGCCAGTAGTTACGGGTACACTGAAGCTTTCTTT. It codes for CASSYGYTEAFF.